The 32 T cell receptor beta chains below all came from one sample that was sequenced in a study of OX40 agonist ivuxolimab in advanced cancers. The assay was immunoSEQ multiplex PCR, and TCRdb's table has in-frame clones only and misses some. The profile shows roughly 75,000 clones, 86% of them singletons. The specimen comprised CD4+ or CD8+ T cells sorted from blood, sampled in a trial of the OX40 agonist ivuxolimab. The receptors shown here come from an adult with an advanced solid tumor such as melanoma, head and neck, liver or kidney cancer.

This sequence joins TRBV7-2 and TRBJ2-5; perhaps D is TRBD1 or TRBD2 (6 bases each). Trimming removed 3 bases at V and 5 bases at J, with 13 bases between. From germline, CDR1 is SGHTA and CDR2 FQGNSA. The CDR3 length is 14 residues. This CDR3 is CASSFSGARETQYF. The CDR3 region has the DNA TGTGCCAGCAGCTTTTCGGGGGCGCGGGAGACCCAGTACTTC.

The genes are TRBV5-1 and TRBJ1-5; no reliable D call. This CDR3 comprises 13 residues. The ends were cut back, 8 bases at V and 2 bases at J, with 11 bases in the middle. Germline V lookup: CDR1 SGHRS, CDR2 YFSETQ. The CDR3 DNA sequence: TGCGCCAGTAGAAAAGAGGGCAATCAGCCCCAGCATTTT. This codes for CASRKEGNQPQHF. The entire variable domain, with the rest obtained from reference TRBV5-1 and TRBJ1-5, is as follows: KAGVTQTPRYLIKTRGQQVTLSCSPISGHRSVSWYQQTPGQGLQFLFEYFSETQRNKGNFPGRFSGRQFSNSRSEMNVSTLELGDSALYLCASRKEGNQPQHFGDGTRLSIL.

The rearrangement links TRBV15 to TRBJ2-1, with TRBD2 matching 8 bases. CDR3 size: 15 residues. Germline CDR1 is LNHNV and CDR2 is YYDKDF (reference sequence). The V and J ends lost 8 bases and 0 bases, in that order; junction bases with no gene match: 6. The CDR3 loop is CATSQGTSSYNEQFF. CDR3 nucleotides: TGTGCCACCTCGCAGGGGACTAGCTCCTACAATGAGCAGTTCTTC.

V and J are TRBV6-5 and TRBJ2-1; the match to TRBD1 covers 10 bases. After removal of 6 bases from V and 6 bases from J, the junction contained 8 bases not matched to a gene. The CDR3 covers 15 residues. Germline CDR1 reads MNHEY; CDR2 reads SVGAGI. The chain's CDR3 is CASSPRRTGGNEQFF. The CDR3 region has the DNA TGTGCCAGCAGCCCACGGAGGACAGGGGGCAATGAGCAGTTCTTC.

DNA of the CDR3: TGCGCCAGCAGCTCCCGTCCGGGGGAGACCCAGTACTTC. The encoded protein is CASSSRPGETQYF. The chain has TRBV5-1 and TRBJ2-5, with D perhaps matching TRBD2 (5 bases). V was clipped by 3 bases and J by 5 bases, with 11 bases between them. CDR1 is SGHRS, CDR2 YFSETQ, per germline. The CDR3 covers 13 residues.

This rearrangement joins TRBV6-9 to TRBJ2-2; maybe TRBD1 (5 bases). V lost 6 bases and J 4 bases, leaving 15 bases between the germline ends. The germline gives CDR1 MNHGY, CDR2 SVAAGI. The CDR3 extends over 15 amino acids. The DNA for the CDR3 is TGTGCCAGCAGCAACAAGGGGCTGGGCACCGGGGAGCTGTTTTTT. This encodes CASSNKGLGTGELFF.

For the CDR3, the DNA is TGCGCCAGCAGCTTGGGGGGACAGGGGGAGTACGAGCAGTACTTC. Its protein is CASSLGGQGEYEQYF. The chain couples TRBV5-1 to TRBJ2-7; 11 nucleotides line up with TRBD1. This CDR3 contains 15 residues. From germline, CDR1 is SGHRS and CDR2 YFSETQ. Trimming took 0 bases from V and 4 from J; bases not matched to a gene: 3.

This clone was seen just once. The chain couples TRBV28 to TRBJ1-5; D is ambiguous. Trimming left V 5 bases short and J 6 bases short, with 14 bases between. Germline-derived CDR1 and CDR2 are MDHEN and SYDVKM. The CDR3 has 14 amino acids. The CDR3 region is CASSLVIQTQPQHF. The CDR3 bases are TGTGCCAGCAGTCTAGTGATACAGACTCAGCCCCAGCATTTT. The full variable domain, rest sourced from reference TRBV28 and TRBJ1-5, is DVKVTQSSRYLVKRTGEKVFLECVQDMDHENMFWYRQDPGLGLRLIYFSYDVKMKEKGDIPEGYSVSREKKERFSLILESASTNQTSMYLCASSLVIQTQPQHFGDGTRLSIL.

The V gene is TRBV30, the J gene TRBJ1-4; D ambiguous. The CDR3 is 14 amino acids. Between the trimmed V and J ends, which lost 2 bases and 2 bases, there was a span of 9 bases. Germline V gives CDR1 GTSNPN, CDR2 SVGIG (reference sequence). CDR3 amino acids: CAWSSSVTNEKLFF. The CDR3 nucleotides are TGTGCCTGGAGTTCGTCCGTCACTAATGAAAAACTGTTTTTT.

In DNA form, the CDR3 reads TGTGCCAGCAGTTCCCAGGGGGGCGAAAATGAAAAACTGTTTTTT. It encodes CASSSQGGENEKLFF. The chain joins TRBV28 to TRBJ1-4, with 7 nucleotides matching TRBD1. V gave up 4 bases and J gave up 5 bases; unmatched junction bases: 7. The CDR3 is 15 residues long. Per germline, CDR1 MDHEN and CDR2 SYDVKM.

This clone came up once. This chain uses TRBV5-1 with TRBJ2-3; D call uncertain. Germline lookup yields CDR1 SGHRS and CDR2 YFSETQ. Between the trimmed V and J ends, which lost 0 bases and 6 bases, there was a span of 14 bases. The CDR3 runs to 15 residues. The CDR3 DNA reads as TGCGCCAGCAGCTTGGTATCTCAAACCACGGATACGCAGTATTTT. Translated, it gives CASSLVSQTTDTQYF.

The CDR3 sequence is CASSQSAGNTEAFF. The CDR3, as DNA: TGCGCCAGCAGTCAATCTGCGGGGAACACTGAAGCTTTCTTT. J is TRBJ1-1 and V is TRBV23-1; D remains unclear. TRBV23-1 is an open reading frame, and its role is uncertain. Trimming pared 0 bases from V and 1 base from J, leaving 6 bases between. The CDR3 is 14 amino acids.

V is TRBV19 and J is TRBJ2-3; the match to TRBD2 covers 10 bases. J lost 1 base, V lost 3 bases, and 4 bases had no gene match. The CDR3 is 16 residues long. The germline gives CDR1 LNHDA, CDR2 SQIVND (reference sequence). Here the CDR3 DNA reads TGTGCCAGTAGTATCCGGCTAGCGGGGGGCACAGATACGCAGTATTTT. It yields the protein CASSIRLAGGTDTQYF. The whole variable domain, remainder taken from reference TRBV19 and TRBJ2-3, is DGGITQSPKYLFRKEGQNVTLSCEQNLNHDAMYWYRQDPGQGLRLIYYSQIVNDFQKGDIAEGYSVSREKKESFPLTVTSAQKNPTAFYLCASSIRLAGGTDTQYFGPGTRLTVL.

A note on this clone: One end of the junction is discordant with germline, which a read error may explain. The rearrangement links TRBV2 to TRBJ2-5; 7 nucleotides line up with TRBD1. Germline loops: CDR1 SNHLY, CDR2 FYNNEI. The CDR3 is 15 residues long. The chain's CDR3 is CASIELTGVGETQYF. In nucleotides, the CDR3 is TGTGCCAGCATTGAACTTACAGGGGTGGGAGAGACCCAGTACTTC.

V gene TRBV6-1 combines with J gene TRBJ2-5; 8 bases fit TRBD1. J lost 5 bases, V lost 6 bases, and 11 bases had no gene match. The CDR3 extends over 15 amino acids. CDR1 MNHNS and CDR2 SASEGT come from the germline V gene. The CDR3 coding sequence is TGTGCCAGCAGGTTATCGACAGGGGTGACGGAGACCCAGTACTTC. This encodes CASRLSTGVTETQYF.

The V call is TRBV4-1, the J call TRBJ1-4; D not certain. CDR3 size: 16 residues. Per the germline V gene, CDR1 is MGHRA and CDR2 is YSYEKL. Trimming removed 0 bases from V and 7 bases from J, with 15 bases in between. Here the CDR3 reads CASSQDKTPGVEKLFF. CDR3 nucleotide sequence: TGCGCCAGCAGCCAAGATAAAACCCCTGGGGTTGAAAAACTGTTTTTT.

CDR3 nucleotide sequence: TGTGCCAGCAGCACTAAGGCTAACTATGGCTACACCTTC. Amino acids: CASSTKANYGYTF. This chain uses TRBV5-8 with TRBJ1-2; no firm D call. The CDR3 is 13 residues long. Germline V gene data show CDR1 as SGHTS and CDR2 as YDEGEE. Trimming left V 4 bases short and J 0 bases short, with 7 bases between. The variable domain in full, with the rest retrieved from reference TRBV5-8 and TRBJ1-2, is EAGVTQSPTHLIKTRGQQATLRCSPISGHTSVYWYQQALGLGLQFLLWYDEGEERNRGNFPPRFSGRQFPNYSSELNVNALELEDSALYLCASSTKANYGYTFGSGTRLTVV.

The chain has TRBV7-7 and TRBJ2-5; 8 bases align to TRBD2. The CDR3 contains 16 residues. Trimming took 5 bases from V and 5 from J; bases not matched to a gene: 13. Germline CDR1 and CDR2: SSHAT and FNYEAQ (reference sequence). The CDR3 nucleotides are TGTGCCAGCAGCCCCAGCGGGGGCGGGGGTAGCGAGACCCAGTACTTC. Translated: CASSPSGGGGSETQYF.

The CDR3 nucleotides are TGTGCCAGCAGTGAACCCTTAACGGGGGACGGCTACGAGCAGTACTTC. This encodes CASSEPLTGDGYEQYF. This sequence joins TRBV2 and TRBJ2-7, with a tentative D call TRBD2 (6 bases). CDR1 and CDR2 from the germline V gene are SNHLY and FYNNEI. This CDR3 comprises 16 residues. The V and J ends lost 2 bases and 3 bases respectively, with 17 bases between them. The full variable domain, with the rest looked up from reference TRBV2 and TRBJ2-7, is EPEVTQTPSHQVTQMGQEVILRCVPISNHLYFYWYRQILGQKVEFLVSFYNNEISEKSEIFDDQFSVERPDGSNFTLKIRSTKLEDSAMYFCASSEPLTGDGYEQYFGPGTRLTVT.

The chain uses TRBV6-6 and TRBJ1-4; a weak D match, TRBD1 (5 bases). V shed 0 bases and J shed 3 bases, with 11 bases lying between them. Germline CDR1 MNHNY, CDR2 SVGAGI (reference sequence). The CDR3 is 16 residues long. The CDR3 DNA reads as TGTGCCAGCAGTTACTCGTGGGGCGCTTCTAATGAAAAACTGTTTTTT. This codes for CASSYSWGASNEKLFF.

This chain connects TRBV6-1 to TRBJ1-1, with TRBD1 matching 7 bases. J gave up 7 bases and V 0 bases, and 5 bases lay outside the gene matches. The CDR3 is 14 residues long. CDR1 is MNHNS, CDR2 SASEGT, per germline. The CDR3 DNA reads as TGTGCCAGCAGTGAAGCTGACGGACAGGATGAAGCTTTCTTT. Residues: CASSEADGQDEAFF.

J is TRBJ2-3 and V is TRBV7-3, with 8 nucleotides matching TRBD2. The CDR3 consists of 15 residues. V lost 5 bases and J lost 1; bases outside the gene matches: 5. The germline V gene has CDR1 SGHTA and CDR2 FQGTGA. DNA of the CDR3: TGTGCCAGCAGCGCGGCGGGGGGCCGCACAGATACGCAGTATTTT. Its translation is CASSAAGGRTDTQYF.

The J gene is TRBJ2-1, the V gene TRBV19; 10 positions match TRBD2. V lost 7 bases, J lost 8 bases, and 8 bases stayed unmatched. This CDR3 is 14 amino acids long. CDR1 and CDR2 from the germline V gene are LNHDA and SQIVND (reference sequence). CDR3 DNA: TGTGCCAGTACGCCTAGCGGGGGTTATTATGAGCAGTTCTTC. Translated, it gives CASTPSGGYYEQFF.

The genes are TRBV28 and TRBJ2-5; 8 positions agree with TRBD1. Looked up from germline, CDR1 is MDHEN and CDR2 is SYDVKM. The CDR3 consists of 15 residues. V shed 2 bases and J 2 bases; nucleotides not matched to a gene: 4. This CDR3 reads CASSLRDRTQETQYF. For the CDR3, the DNA is TGTGCCAGCAGTTTAAGGGACAGGACTCAAGAGACCCAGTACTTC.

This clone was picked up a small number of times. V is TRBV29-1 and J is TRBJ2-2; D is possibly TRBD2 (7 bases). Trimming removed 5 bases from V and 5 bases from J, with 15 bases in between. CDR3 length equals 14 residues. CDR1 SQVTM and CDR2 ANQGSEA come from the germline V gene. CDR3 protein: CSVPRGAMTGELFF. Here the CDR3 DNA reads TGCAGCGTTCCCCGGGGGGCGATGACCGGGGAGCTGTTTTTT.

V usage is TRBV28 and J usage is TRBJ1-1; TRBD1 might be the D (5 bases). Germline CDR1 reads MDHEN; CDR2 reads SYDVKM. This CDR3 is 14 amino acids long. V lost 6 bases and J 2 bases, leaving 13 bases between the germline ends. CDR3 sequence: CASSLRVPNTEAFF. Written as DNA, the CDR3 is TGTGCCAGCAGCCTCAGGGTCCCAAACACTGAAGCTTTCTTT. Based on the CDR3 plus reference TRBV28 and TRBJ1-1, the full variable domain is DVKVTQSSRYLVKRTGEKVFLECVQDMDHENMFWYRQDPGLGLRLIYFSYDVKMKEKGDIPEGYSVSREKKERFSLILESASTNQTSMYLCASSLRVPNTEAFFGQGTRLTVV.

V and J are TRBV11-2 and TRBJ2-7; possible D gene TRBD2, 5 bases. V gave up 5 bases and J gave up 2 bases, with 13 bases separating them. Germline V CDR1 and CDR2: SGHAT, FQNNGV. CDR3 length equals 14 residues. The CDR3 loop reads CASSTNRETYEQYF. DNA for the CDR3: TGTGCCAGCAGCACCAATCGGGAAACCTACGAGCAGTACTTC.

This clone appeared once. The chain recombines TRBV6-6 with TRBJ1-2; no reliable D call. Trimming pared 5 bases from V and 6 bases from J, leaving 16 bases between. Germline V gene lookup returns CDR1 MNHNY and CDR2 SVGAGI (reference sequence). This CDR3 is built from 14 residues. In DNA form, the CDR3 reads TGTGCCAGCAGTGCTCCGGGTTCAAAGGATGGCTACACCTTC. Protein product: CASSAPGSKDGYTF.

The chain carries TRBV7-6 and TRBJ2-5; D tentatively reads TRBD1 or TRBD2 (6 bases each). This CDR3 contains 16 residues. Germline CDR1 and CDR2: SGHVS and FNYEAQ. Trimming stripped 5 bases from V and 4 bases from J, with 20 bases between. The CDR3 DNA is TGTGCCAGCAGCACCACTAGGGGGGCCCAAATAGAGACCCAGTACTTC. Encoded protein: CASSTTRGAQIETQYF.

The chain has TRBV5-4 and TRBJ2-1; D might be TRBD1 (6 bases). The CDR3 runs to 15 residues. Germline V CDR1 and CDR2: SGHNT, YYREEE (reference sequence). V lost 4 bases to trimming and J lost 10 bases, with 21 bases between them. The CDR3 region is CASSPRTAQQEEQFF. Written as DNA, the CDR3 is TGTGCCAGCAGCCCCAGGACAGCTCAGCAGGAGGAGCAGTTCTTC.

The chain couples TRBV19 to TRBJ2-1, with a possible D match to TRBD1 (5 bases). Germline loops: CDR1 LNHDA, CDR2 SQIVND (reference sequence). The CDR3 runs to 15 residues. V was trimmed by 3 bases and J by 2 bases, leaving 11 bases between them. CDR3 nucleotide sequence: TGTGCCAGTAGTATGGCCAGGGCACCCTACAATGAGCAGTTCTTC. It codes for CASSMARAPYNEQFF.

The chain combines TRBV7-9 with TRBJ1-2; D is ambiguous. The V gene lost 2 bases and the J gene lost 0 bases, with 10 bases spanning the gap. Germline V lookup: CDR1 SEHNR, CDR2 FQNEAQ (reference sequence). The CDR3 consists of 15 residues. CDR3 DNA sequence: TGTGCCAGCAGCTTACTGACCGGATCTAACTATGGCTACACCTTC. It encodes CASSLLTGSNYGYTF.